The 28 T cell receptor beta chains reported below all come from one sample, sequenced in a study of vaccination and CD4 T cells after COVID-19. Treatment of the sample: approximately 9-day PBMC culture with coronavirus spike peptide pools or control peptides (ViraFEST assay). Their target antigens are unknown. Scientists ran DNA taken from cultured CD4+ T cells through the Oncomine TCR Beta short-read assay for sequencing. MiXCR was run by TCRdb on the PCR reads, yielding one entry per CDR3 protein. The table includes about 15,000 distinct CDR3 sequences, around half detected once. Sample: CD4+ T cells from blood, cultured in vitro. These receptors were collected from a human donor who had recovered from COVID-19.

The chain has TRBV2 and TRBJ1-3; no clear D. The CDR3 contains 15 residues. Germline V gene data show CDR1 as SNHLY and CDR2 as FYNNEI. Trimming left V 2 bases short and J 4 bases short, with 12 bases between. CDR3 in amino acids: CASSESALMGNTIYF. CDR3 sequence (DNA): TGTGCCAGCAGTGAATCAGCCTTGATGGGAAACACCATATATTTT.

This clonotype was seen once. The rearrangement uses TRBV12-3 or TRBV12-4 and TRBJ2-3, with TRBD2 as a possible D gene (6 bases). The CDR3 spans 11 residues. Trimming removed 9 bases at V and 6 bases at J, with 10 bases between. The CDR3 loop is CASDRGDTQYF. The CDR3 nucleotides read TGTGCCAGTGACCGGGGGGATACGCAGTATTTT.

The chain has TRBV4-1 and TRBJ2-7; 10 nucleotides match TRBD2. This CDR3 has 16 amino acids. The V and J ends lost 4 bases and 5 bases, in that order; junction bases with no gene match: 11. The germline V gene encodes CDR1 MGHRA and CDR2 YSYEKL. CDR3 bases: TGCGCCAGCAGCCGCGTTGGAGCGGGAGGGCCCCACGAGCAGTACTTC. This encodes CASSRVGAGGPHEQYF.

This chain links TRBV6-1 with TRBJ1-6; D not resolved. V was cut by 7 bases and J by 0 bases, with 4 bases left in between. Germline V CDR1 and CDR2: MNHNS, SASEGT. The CDR3 contains 13 residues. CDR3 DNA sequence: TGTGCCAGCAAGAGCTCCTATAATTCACCCCTCCACTTT. As protein: CASKSSYNSPLHF.

This chain uses TRBV30 with TRBJ2-2; D ambiguous. V was shortened by 3 bases and J by 7 bases, with 12 bases between the two germline ends. The CDR3 runs to 13 residues. Germline V gene lookup returns CDR1 GTSNPN and CDR2 SVGIG (reference sequence). Here the CDR3 reads CAWRGIRIGELFF. CDR3 nucleotides: TGTGCCTGGAGGGGGATTCGAATCGGGGAGCTGTTTTTT.

This clonotype was detected once. V and J are TRBV7-3 and TRBJ2-2, with TRBD2 matching 13 bases. Germline assignment: CDR1 SGHTA and CDR2 FQGTGA. CDR3 size: 15 residues. V lost 5 bases and J lost 7; bases outside the gene matches: 4. The CDR3 reads CASSPRTSGGGELFF. CDR3 DNA sequence: TGTGCCAGCAGCCCCCGGACTAGCGGGGGCGGGGAGCTGTTTTTT.

The chain links TRBV19 to TRBJ1-4; 8 bases are shared with TRBD1. V lost 4 bases to trimming and J lost 8 bases; unmatched junction nucleotides: 12. CDR1 LNHDA and CDR2 SQIVND come from the germline V gene (reference sequence). The CDR3 spans 16 residues. This CDR3 is CASSNPRGLRGEKLFF. As DNA, the CDR3 is TGTGCCAGTAGTAACCCCAGGGGGCTCCGGGGGGAAAAACTGTTTTTT.

V usage is TRBV2 and J usage is TRBJ2-5; 8 nucleotides agree with TRBD1. Germline assignment: CDR1 SNHLY and CDR2 FYNNEI. The junction had 4 bases not matched to a gene; V was cut back by 2 bases and J by 5 bases. The CDR3 length is 14 residues. CDR3 in amino acids: CASSEQGARETQYF. In DNA form, the CDR3 reads TGTGCCAGCAGTGAACAGGGGGCGCGGGAGACCCAGTACTTC.

The chain is built from TRBV7-8 and TRBJ2-3; 10 positions match TRBD2. Looked up from germline, CDR1 is SGHVS and CDR2 is FQNEAQ. The CDR3 is made up of 16 amino acids. V lost 5 bases and J lost 4; bases outside the gene matches: 9. The CDR3 protein is CASSVTSGWGPDTQYF. DNA of the CDR3: TGTGCCAGCAGCGTGACTAGCGGGTGGGGCCCAGATACGCAGTATTTT.

The rearrangement uses TRBV21-1 and TRBJ1-1; the table's D call, TRBD1, was not checked against the DNA. TRBV21-1 has pseudogene status. This CDR3 is built from 16 residues. CDR3 sequence (DNA): TGTGCCAGCGGCCAAGGCCGGGGACAGGGCAAGACTGAAGCTTTCTTT. Translation gives CASGQGRGQGKTEAFF.

This clonotype was seen only a few times. V gene TRBV7-9 combines with J gene TRBJ1-1; D possibly corresponds to TRBD1 (5 bases). The germline gives CDR1 SEHNR, CDR2 FQNEAQ (reference sequence). The CDR3 consists of 16 residues. V lost 1 base and J lost 5, with 17 bases in between. The DNA of the CDR3 is TGTGCCAGCAGCTTAGTTACTGGGGCCGGTCAAACTGAAGCTTTCTTT. It encodes CASSLVTGAGQTEAFF.

Only one count was recorded for this clonotype. J is TRBJ1-1 and V is TRBV20-1, with D unclear. CDR3 length equals 13 residues. Per the germline V gene, CDR1 is DFQATT and CDR2 is SNEGSKA (reference sequence). With 7 bases removed from V and 4 bases from J, the gap between germline ends came to 16 bases. The CDR3 sequence is CSVLYVWSTEAFF. The DNA of the CDR3 is TGCAGTGTACTGTACGTCTGGTCCACTGAAGCTTTCTTT.

The rearrangement uses TRBV6-2 or TRBV6-3 and TRBJ2-2; D unresolved. Deletions cut 7 bases from V and 1 base from J, with 10 bases between. CDR1 and CDR2 from the germline V gene are MNHEY and SVGEGT. There are 14 residues in the CDR3. The CDR3 DNA reads as TGTGCCAGCACCGATAGCTGGAACACCGGGGAGCTGTTTTTT. This gives the protein CASTDSWNTGELFF.

This clonotype was observed a few times. V and J are TRBV7-8 and TRBJ2-7, with D possibly TRBD2 on 5 matching bases. CDR1 is SGHVS, CDR2 FQNEAQ, per germline. This CDR3 is 15 amino acids long. Trimming removed 4 bases from V and 4 bases from J, with 17 bases in between. CDR3 nucleotides: TGTGCCAGCAGCTACCGCTGGAGCGGACTTTACGAGCAGTACTTC. Its protein is CASSYRWSGLYEQYF.

The CDR3 nucleotides read TGTGCCAGCAGTCCCCCCAGCAGGGTGGCCACAGATACGCAGTATTTT. Residues: CASSPPSRVATDTQYF. This rearrangement joins TRBV28 to TRBJ2-3; TRBD1 might be the D (5 bases). CDR1 is MDHEN and CDR2 is SYDVKM in the germline V gene. The CDR3 is made up of 16 amino acids. The V and J ends lost 5 bases and 2 bases respectively, with 17 bases between them.

This clonotype has just a few counts. The rearrangement links TRBV7-9 to TRBJ1-2, with a possible D match to TRBD1 (5 bases). Germline values: CDR1 SEHNR, CDR2 FQNEAQ (reference sequence). The ends were cut back, 5 bases at V and 6 bases at J, with 13 bases in the middle. CDR3 length: 13 residues. The CDR3 protein is CASSPTVMNGYTF. CDR3 sequence (DNA): TGTGCCAGCAGCCCGACAGTTATGAATGGCTACACCTTC.

This clonotype showed up just a few times. The V gene is TRBV6-2 or TRBV6-3, the J gene TRBJ1-5; TRBD1 agrees at 11 bases. The V gene end was trimmed by 0 bases and the J gene end by 5 bases; junction bases not matched to a gene: 9. This CDR3 is built from 18 residues. Germline V lookup: CDR1 MNHEY, CDR2 SVGEGT. CDR3 region: CASSYSSGTGGLYQPQHF. The CDR3 DNA is TGTGCCAGCAGTTACTCGAGTGGGACAGGGGGATTGTATCAGCCCCAGCATTTT.

The J gene is TRBJ1-3, the V gene TRBV20-1, with D unclear. This CDR3 region has 15 residues. The V gene lost 5 bases and the J gene lost 4 bases, with 18 bases spanning the gap. Germline lookup yields CDR1 DFQATT and CDR2 SNEGSKA (reference sequence). This CDR3 is CSAHGRGNTGNTIYF. The CDR3 nucleotides are TGCAGTGCTCATGGGAGAGGGAATACGGGAAACACCATATATTTT.

This chain joins TRBV20-1 and TRBJ1-6; TRBD1 agrees at 8 bases. Trimming cost V 2 bases and J 8 bases; bases outside gene matches: 8. The CDR3 length is 15 residues. Germline V CDR1 and CDR2: DFQATT, SNEGSKA (reference sequence). CDR3 loop: CSARTPLTGDSPLHF. In DNA, the CDR3 is TGCAGTGCTAGAACGCCATTGACAGGGGATTCACCCCTCCACTTT.

The chain joins TRBV7-2 to TRBJ1-5; 8 bases map to TRBD1. Germline V CDR1 and CDR2: SGHTA, FQGNSA. The CDR3 is 16 residues long. The trim removed 1 base at V and 2 bases at J, leaving 4 bases unmatched. The CDR3 DNA is TGTGCCAGCAGCTTAGGCCCGGACAGGGGCAATCAGCCCCAGCATTTT. Translating it yields CASSLGPDRGNQPQHF.

This clonotype was seen more than once but under ten times. V usage is TRBV7-9 and J usage is TRBJ2-7; possibly TRBD1 for D (6 bases). V was clipped by 1 base and J by 4 bases, with 11 bases between them. This CDR3 is 14 amino acids long. Germline V CDR1 and CDR2: SEHNR, FQNEAQ (reference sequence). The CDR3 DNA is TGTGCCAGCAGCTTAGGGACAGTGGGATACGAGCAGTACTTC. It translates to CASSLGTVGYEQYF.

This clonotype was picked up a small number of times. The gene calls are TRBV20-1 and TRBJ2-5; a possible D gene is TRBD2 (5 bases). The CDR3 runs to 16 residues. Germline CDR1 and CDR2: DFQATT and SNEGSKA (reference sequence). Trimming stripped 6 bases from V and 4 bases from J, with 24 bases between. CDR3 sequence reads: CSASRRRVRARETQYF. In nucleotides, the CDR3 is TGCAGTGCATCAAGGCGGCGGGTCCGGGCCAGAGAGACCCAGTACTTC.

The chain uses TRBV9 and TRBJ1-1; D is perhaps TRBD1 (5 bases). The CDR3 extends over 13 amino acids. Germline CDR1 is SGDLS and CDR2 is YYNGEE. The V and J ends lost 1 base and 7 bases respectively, with 11 bases between them. The CDR3 protein is CASSVRREGEAFF. CDR3 sequence (DNA): TGTGCCAGCAGCGTACGCAGGGAGGGTGAAGCTTTCTTT.

The table lists this clonotype with a few counts. This sequence joins TRBV6-5 and TRBJ1-5, with a possible D match to TRBD1 (5 bases). The CDR3 spans 16 residues. V lost 2 bases and J 0 bases, leaving 11 bases between the germline ends. Germline CDR1 is MNHEY and CDR2 is SVGAGI. The CDR3 DNA sequence: TGTGCCAGCAGTTACGGACAACGTTATAGCAATCAGCCCCAGCATTTT. Amino acid sequence: CASSYGQRYSNQPQHF.

The chain recombines TRBV7-2 with TRBJ1-1; D call uncertain. The germline V gene has CDR1 SGHTA and CDR2 FQGNSA. This CDR3 region has 14 residues. Trimming took off 3 bases at V and 0 bases at J, with 8 bases between the two ends. This CDR3 is CASSFPSVNTEAFF. Here the CDR3 DNA reads TGTGCCAGCAGCTTCCCCTCAGTGAACACTGAAGCTTTCTTT.

The chain carries TRBV24-1 and TRBJ2-1, with 10 bases lining up with TRBD2. Germline V gene sequence: CDR1 KGHDR, CDR2 SFDVKD. V dropped 7 bases and J dropped 6; count of bases not matched to a gene: 5. The CDR3 runs 14 residues. For the CDR3, the DNA is TGTGCCACCAGAGGGCTAGCGGGAGTCAATGAGCAGTTCTTC. Residues: CATRGLAGVNEQFF.

The chain employs TRBV11-2 and TRBJ2-1; TRBD2 might be the D (5 bases). Germline values: CDR1 SGHAT, CDR2 FQNNGV. The CDR3 is 11 residues long. V dropped 6 bases and J dropped 12 bases, with 12 bases sitting between them. The DNA of the CDR3 is TGTGCCAGCAGTCCCGGGGAGCGGCAGTTCTTC. Protein sequence: CASSPGERQFF. Supplemented by reference TRBV11-2 and TRBJ2-1, the full variable domain reads EAGVAQSPRYKIIEKRQSVAFWCNPISGHATLYWYQQILGQGPKLLIQFQNNGVVDDSQLPKDRFSAERLKGVDSTLKIQPAKLEDSAVYLCASSPGERQFFGPGTRLTVL.

The chain uses TRBV7-8 and TRBJ1-6; D uncertain. The germline V and J ends were trimmed by 3 bases and 10 bases, with 10 bases remaining between them. The CDR3 is 13 amino acids. Germline CDR1 is SGHVS and CDR2 is FQNEAQ. CDR3 in amino acids: CASSLGLGSPLHF. The CDR3 bases are TGTGCCAGCAGCTTGGGCCTGGGGTCACCCCTCCACTTT.